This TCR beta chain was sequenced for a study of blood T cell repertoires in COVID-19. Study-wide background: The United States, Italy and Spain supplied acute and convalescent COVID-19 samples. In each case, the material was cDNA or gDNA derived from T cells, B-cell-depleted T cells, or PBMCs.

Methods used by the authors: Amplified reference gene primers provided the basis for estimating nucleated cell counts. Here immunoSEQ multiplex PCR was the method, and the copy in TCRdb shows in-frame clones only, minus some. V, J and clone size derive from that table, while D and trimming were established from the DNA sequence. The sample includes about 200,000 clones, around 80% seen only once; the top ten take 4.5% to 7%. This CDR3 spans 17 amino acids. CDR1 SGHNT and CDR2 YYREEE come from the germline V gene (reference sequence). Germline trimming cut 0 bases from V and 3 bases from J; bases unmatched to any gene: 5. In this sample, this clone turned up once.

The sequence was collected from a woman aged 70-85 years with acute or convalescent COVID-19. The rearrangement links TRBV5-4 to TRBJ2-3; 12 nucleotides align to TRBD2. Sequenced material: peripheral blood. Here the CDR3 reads CASSLALGLAGTDTQYF. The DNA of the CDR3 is TGTGCCAGCAGCTTGGCCCTAGGACTAGCGGGAACAGATACGCAGTATTTT. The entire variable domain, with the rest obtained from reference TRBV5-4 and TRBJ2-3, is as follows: ETGVTQSPTHLIKTRGQQVTLRCSSQSGHNTVSWYQQALGQGPQFIFQYYREEENGRGNFPPRFSGLQFPNYSSELNVNALELDDSALYLCASSLALGLAGTDTQYFGPGTRLTVL.